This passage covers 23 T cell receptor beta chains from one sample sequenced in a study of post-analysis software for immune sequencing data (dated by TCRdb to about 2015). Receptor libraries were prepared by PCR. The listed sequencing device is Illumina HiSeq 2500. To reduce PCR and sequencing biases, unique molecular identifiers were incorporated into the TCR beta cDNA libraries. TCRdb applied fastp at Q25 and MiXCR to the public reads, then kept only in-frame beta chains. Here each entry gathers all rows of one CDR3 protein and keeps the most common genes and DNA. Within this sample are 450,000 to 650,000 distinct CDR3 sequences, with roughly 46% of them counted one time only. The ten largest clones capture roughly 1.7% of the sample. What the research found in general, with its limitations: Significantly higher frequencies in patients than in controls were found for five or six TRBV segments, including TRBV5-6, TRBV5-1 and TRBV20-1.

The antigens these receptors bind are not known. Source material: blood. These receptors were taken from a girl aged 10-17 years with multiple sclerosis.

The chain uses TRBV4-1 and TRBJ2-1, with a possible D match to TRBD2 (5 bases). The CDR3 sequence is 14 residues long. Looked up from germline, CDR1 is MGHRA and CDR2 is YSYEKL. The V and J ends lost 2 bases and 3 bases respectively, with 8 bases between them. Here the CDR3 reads CASSQTGIYNEQFF. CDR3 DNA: TGCGCCAGCAGCCAAACCGGGATCTACAATGAGCAGTTCTTC.

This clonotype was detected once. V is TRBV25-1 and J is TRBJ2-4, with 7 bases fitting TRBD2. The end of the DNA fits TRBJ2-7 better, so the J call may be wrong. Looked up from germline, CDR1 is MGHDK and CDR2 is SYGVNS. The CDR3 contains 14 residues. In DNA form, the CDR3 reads TGTGCCAGCAGTGATGGCGGGGGATACTACGAGCAGTACTTC. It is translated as CASSDGGGYYEQYF.

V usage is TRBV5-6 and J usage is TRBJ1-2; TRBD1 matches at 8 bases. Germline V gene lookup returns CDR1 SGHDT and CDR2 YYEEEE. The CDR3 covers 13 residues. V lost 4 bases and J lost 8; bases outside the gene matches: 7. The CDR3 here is CASSLRTGRGYTF. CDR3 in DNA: TGTGCCAGCAGCCTGAGGACAGGGAGAGGCTACACCTTC.

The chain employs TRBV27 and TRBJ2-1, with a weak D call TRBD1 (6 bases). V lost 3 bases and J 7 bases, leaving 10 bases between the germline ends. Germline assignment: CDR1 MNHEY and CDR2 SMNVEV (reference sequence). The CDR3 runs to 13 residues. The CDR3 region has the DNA TGTGCCAGCAGTTTCTTCGGACAGAATGAGCAGTTCTTC. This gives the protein CASSFFGQNEQFF.

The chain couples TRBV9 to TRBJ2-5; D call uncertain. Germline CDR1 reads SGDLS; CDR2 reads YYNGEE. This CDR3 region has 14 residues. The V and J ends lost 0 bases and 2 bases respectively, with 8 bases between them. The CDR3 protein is CASSVGNRQETQYF. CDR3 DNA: TGTGCCAGCAGCGTAGGGAACAGACAAGAGACCCAGTACTTC.

The CDR3 is CASSESPWEGYSRMFF. The CDR3 region has the DNA TGTGCCAGCAGTGAATCCCCCTGGGAAGGGTATTCGAGAATGTTCTTC. V gene TRBV25-1 combines with J gene TRBJ2-1; no definite D call. Germline V gene lookup returns CDR1 MGHDK and CDR2 SYGVNS. V lost 1 base, J lost 15 bases, and 25 bases lay in between. CDR3 size: 16 residues.

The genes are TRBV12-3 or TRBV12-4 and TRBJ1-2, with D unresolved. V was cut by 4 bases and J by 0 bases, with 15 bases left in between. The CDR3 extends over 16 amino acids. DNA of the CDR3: TGTGCCAGCAGTTCCTTCTCTTCTCCGGCTAACTATGGCTACACCTTC. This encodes CASSSFSSPANYGYTF.

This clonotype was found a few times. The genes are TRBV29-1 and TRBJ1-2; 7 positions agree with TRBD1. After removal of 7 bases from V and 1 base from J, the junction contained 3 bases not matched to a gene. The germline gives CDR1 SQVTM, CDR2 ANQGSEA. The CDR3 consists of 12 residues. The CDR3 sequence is CSAGQSNYGYTF. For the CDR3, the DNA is TGCAGCGCGGGACAGAGTAACTATGGCTACACCTTC.

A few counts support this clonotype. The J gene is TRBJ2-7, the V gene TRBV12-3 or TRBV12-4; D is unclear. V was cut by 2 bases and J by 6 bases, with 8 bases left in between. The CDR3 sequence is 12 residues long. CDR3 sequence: CASSLPPSEQYF. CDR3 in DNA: TGTGCCAGCAGTTTACCCCCCTCCGAGCAGTACTTC.

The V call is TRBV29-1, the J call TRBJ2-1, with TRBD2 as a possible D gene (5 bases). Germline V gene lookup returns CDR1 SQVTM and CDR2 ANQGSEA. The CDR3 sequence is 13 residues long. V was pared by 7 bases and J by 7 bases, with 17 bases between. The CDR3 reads CSGRTAQANEQFF. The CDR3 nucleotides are TGCAGCGGGAGGACCGCTCAGGCGAATGAGCAGTTCTTC.

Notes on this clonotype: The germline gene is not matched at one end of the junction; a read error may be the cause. CDR3: CASSLGPYIEQFF. The CDR3 DNA reads TGTGCCAGCAGTTTAGGCCCCTACATTGAGCAGTTCTTC. The genes are TRBV27 and TRBJ2-1; D not certain. Looked up from germline, CDR1 is MNHEY and CDR2 is SMNVEV (reference sequence). The CDR3 extends over 13 amino acids.

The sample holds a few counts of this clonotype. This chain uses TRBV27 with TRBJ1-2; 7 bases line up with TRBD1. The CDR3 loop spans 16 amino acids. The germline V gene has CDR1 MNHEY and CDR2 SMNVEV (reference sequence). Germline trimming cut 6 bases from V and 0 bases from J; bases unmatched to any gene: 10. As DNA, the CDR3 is TGTGCCAGCAGCCGCTTTAAGGGGGCCCCTAACTATGGCTACACCTTC. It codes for CASSRFKGAPNYGYTF.

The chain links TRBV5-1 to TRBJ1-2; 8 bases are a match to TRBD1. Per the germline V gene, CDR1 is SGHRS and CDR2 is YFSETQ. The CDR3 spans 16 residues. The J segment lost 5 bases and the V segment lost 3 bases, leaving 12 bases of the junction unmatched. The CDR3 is CASSWKGTGLVYGYTF. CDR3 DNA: TGCGCCAGCAGCTGGAAGGGGACAGGTCTTGTTTATGGCTACACCTTC. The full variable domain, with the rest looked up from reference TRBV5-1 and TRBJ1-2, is KAGVTQTPRYLIKTRGQQVTLSCSPISGHRSVSWYQQTPGQGLQFLFEYFSETQRNKGNFPGRFSGRQFSNSRSEMNVSTLELGDSALYLCASSWKGTGLVYGYTFGSGTRLTVV.

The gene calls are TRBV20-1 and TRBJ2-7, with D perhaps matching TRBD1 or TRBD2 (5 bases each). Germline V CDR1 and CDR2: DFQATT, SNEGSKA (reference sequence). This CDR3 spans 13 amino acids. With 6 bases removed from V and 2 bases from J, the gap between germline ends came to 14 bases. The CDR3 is CSARTQGAYEQYF. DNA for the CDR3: TGCAGTGCCAGGACTCAAGGGGCCTACGAGCAGTACTTC.

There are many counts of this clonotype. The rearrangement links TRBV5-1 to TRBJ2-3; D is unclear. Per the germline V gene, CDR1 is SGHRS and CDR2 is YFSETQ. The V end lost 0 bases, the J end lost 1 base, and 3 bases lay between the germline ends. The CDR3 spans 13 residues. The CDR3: CASSLAGTDTQYF. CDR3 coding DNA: TGCGCCAGCAGCTTGGCGGGCACAGATACGCAGTATTTT.

CDR3 nucleotide sequence: TGTGCCACCAGTGACCTTCCTGGGTCTGGGGCCAACGTCCTGACTTTC. Residues: CATSDLPGSGANVLTF. The genes are TRBV24-1 and TRBJ2-6, with D unresolved. Germline V lookup: CDR1 KGHDR, CDR2 SFDVKD. This CDR3 has 16 amino acids. Trimming pared 4 bases from V and 1 base from J, leaving 10 bases between.

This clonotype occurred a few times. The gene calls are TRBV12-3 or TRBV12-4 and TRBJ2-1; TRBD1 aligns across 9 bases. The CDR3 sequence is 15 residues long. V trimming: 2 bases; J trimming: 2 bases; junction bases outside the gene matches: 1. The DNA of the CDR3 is TGTGCCAGCAGTTTAAGACAGGGGGCCTACAATGAGCAGTTCTTC. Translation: CASSLRQGAYNEQFF.

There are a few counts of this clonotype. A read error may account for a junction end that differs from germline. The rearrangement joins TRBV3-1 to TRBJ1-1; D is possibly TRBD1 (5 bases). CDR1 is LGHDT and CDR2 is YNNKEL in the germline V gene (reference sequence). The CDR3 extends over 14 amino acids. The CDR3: CASSQGQGNTEAFF. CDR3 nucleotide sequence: TGCGCCAGCAGCCAGGGTCAGGGGAACACTGAAGCTTTCTTT.

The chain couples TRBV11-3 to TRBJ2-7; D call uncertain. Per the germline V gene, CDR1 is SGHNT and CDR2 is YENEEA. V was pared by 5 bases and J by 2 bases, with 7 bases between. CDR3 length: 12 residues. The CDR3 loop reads CASSRLTYEQYF. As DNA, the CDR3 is TGTGCCAGCAGCCGGTTGACCTACGAGCAGTACTTC.

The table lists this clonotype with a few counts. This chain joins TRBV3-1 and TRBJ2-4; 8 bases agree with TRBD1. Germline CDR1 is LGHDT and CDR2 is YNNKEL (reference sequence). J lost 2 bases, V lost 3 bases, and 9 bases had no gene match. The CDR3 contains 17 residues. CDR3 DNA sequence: TGTGCCAGCAGCCATACCGACAGGGGCTGGACCAAAAACATTCAGTACTTC. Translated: CASSHTDRGWTKNIQYF. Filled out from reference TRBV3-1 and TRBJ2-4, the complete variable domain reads DTAVSQTPKYLVTQMGNDKSIKCEQNLGHDTMYWYKQDSKKFLKIMFSYNNKELIINETVPNRFSPKSPDKAHLNLHINSLELGDSAVYFCASSHTDRGWTKNIQYFGAGTRLSVL.

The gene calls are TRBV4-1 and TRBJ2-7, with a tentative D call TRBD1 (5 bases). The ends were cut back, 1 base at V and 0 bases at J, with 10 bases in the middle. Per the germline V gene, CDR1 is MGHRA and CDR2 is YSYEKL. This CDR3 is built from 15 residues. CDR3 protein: CASSQVDSPSYEQYF. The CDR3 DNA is TGCGCCAGCAGCCAAGTCGACAGCCCCTCCTACGAGCAGTACTTC.

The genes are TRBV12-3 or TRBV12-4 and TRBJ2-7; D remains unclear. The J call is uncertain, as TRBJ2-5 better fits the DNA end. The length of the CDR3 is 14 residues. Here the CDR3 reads CASRSLEALETQYF. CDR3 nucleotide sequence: TGTGCCAGCCGAAGTTTAGAAGCGTTGGAGACCCAGTACTTC.

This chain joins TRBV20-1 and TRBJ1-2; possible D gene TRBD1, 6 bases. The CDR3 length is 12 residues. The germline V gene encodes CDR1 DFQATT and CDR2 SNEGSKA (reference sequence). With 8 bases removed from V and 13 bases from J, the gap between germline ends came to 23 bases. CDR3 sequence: CSLCFGGPLCTF. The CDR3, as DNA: TGCAGTCTTTGTTTCGGGGGCCCTTTATGCACCTTC.